The following is a TCR beta chain sequence with its context. The sample comes from a study of T cells in tuberculosis. Study summary: T cells were selected with CD1B tetramers loaded with glucose monomycolate. Study-level points and caveats: T cells binding CD1B-GMM tetramer weakly possibly escaped the sort.

The CDR3 is 14 residues long. Germline loops: CDR1 SEHNR, CDR2 FQNEAQ (reference sequence). V shed 3 bases and J shed 0 bases, with 8 bases lying between them. No alpha-beta pairing information exists for these sequences. Measured with immunoSEQ multiplex PCR; TCRdb has only the in-frame clones, and not every one. The sample yields nearly 60,000 clones, 88% seen once. Cells were sorted from thawed PBMC rested overnight and stained with GMM-loaded CD1B tetramer, viability dye and anti-CD3. C32 glucose monomycolate from Rhodococcus equi was loaded onto the CD1B tetramers. This rearrangement joins TRBV7-9 to TRBJ1-1; D remains ambiguous. Sequencing was done on a sample of CD1b-GMM tetramer-negative cells sorted from PBMCs. This TCR was recovered from an adult woman with latent tuberculosis. The CDR3 nucleotides are TGTGCCAGCAGCTTGAACGGTTTGAACACTGAAGCTTTCTTT. Its translation: CASSLNGLNTEAFF.